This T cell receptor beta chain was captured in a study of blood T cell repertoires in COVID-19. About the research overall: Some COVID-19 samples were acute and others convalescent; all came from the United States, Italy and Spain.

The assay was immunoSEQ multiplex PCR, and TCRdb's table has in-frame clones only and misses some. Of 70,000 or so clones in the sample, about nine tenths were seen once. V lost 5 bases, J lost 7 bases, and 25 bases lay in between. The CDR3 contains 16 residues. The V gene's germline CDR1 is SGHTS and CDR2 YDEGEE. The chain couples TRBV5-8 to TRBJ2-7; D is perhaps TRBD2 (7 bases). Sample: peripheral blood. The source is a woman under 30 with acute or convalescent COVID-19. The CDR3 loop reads CASSRGSLGGGGEQYF. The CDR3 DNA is TGTGCCAGCAGTCGCGGCTCCTTGGGGGGGGGCGGGGAGCAGTACTTC.